This TCR beta chain was found in a study of blood T cell repertoires in COVID-19. Only in-frame clones appear in the TCRdb table, and some are missing; sequencing was by immunoSEQ multiplex PCR. The sample has hundreds of thousands of clones, 80% to 90% seen once; the top ten hold over 10%. Germline-derived CDR1 and CDR2 are MDHEN and SYDVKM. V gave up 6 bases and J gave up 4 bases, with 9 bases separating them. This CDR3 comprises 12 residues. This chain links TRBV28 with TRBJ1-1; tentatively, D is TRBD1 (6 bases). Sequenced sample: peripheral blood. This receptor was obtained from a woman in her seventies with COVID-19, enrolled during active disease. The CDR3, as DNA: TGTGCCAGCAGGGAACAGGGCACTGAAGCTTTCTTT. The encoded protein is CASREQGTEAFF.